This T cell receptor (beta chain) was sequenced for a study of blood T cell repertoires in COVID-19. This clone appeared once. The method was immunoSEQ multiplex PCR; TCRdb's version includes in-frame clones alone and lacks a portion of them. The table has some 78,000 clones, approximately 91% seen once. V lost 3 bases, J lost 4 bases, and 9 bases stayed unmatched. Germline CDR1 SGHNT, CDR2 YYREEE (reference sequence). The CDR3 covers 16 residues. The chain couples TRBV5-4 to TRBJ2-1, with TRBD2 matching over 8 bases. This clonotype originated in a man in his 70s with active or convalescent COVID-19. Sequences were obtained from peripheral blood. CDR3 bases: TGTGCCAGCAGCTGGGACGGGGGGGCCTTATACAATGAGCAGTTCTTC. Translation: CASSWDGGALYNEQFF.